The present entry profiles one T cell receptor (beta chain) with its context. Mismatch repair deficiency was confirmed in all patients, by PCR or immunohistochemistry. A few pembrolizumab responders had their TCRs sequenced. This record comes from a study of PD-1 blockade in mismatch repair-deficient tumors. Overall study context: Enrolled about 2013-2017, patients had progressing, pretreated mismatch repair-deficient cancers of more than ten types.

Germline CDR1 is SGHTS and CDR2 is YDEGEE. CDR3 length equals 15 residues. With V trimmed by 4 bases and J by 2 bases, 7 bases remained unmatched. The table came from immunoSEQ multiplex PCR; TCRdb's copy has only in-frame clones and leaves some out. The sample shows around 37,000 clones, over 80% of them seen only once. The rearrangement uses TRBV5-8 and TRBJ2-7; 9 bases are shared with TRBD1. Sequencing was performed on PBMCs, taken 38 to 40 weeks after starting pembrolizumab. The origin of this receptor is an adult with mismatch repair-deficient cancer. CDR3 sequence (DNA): TGTGCCAGCAGCCCCTGGACAGGGGTCCCCTACGAGCAGTACTTC. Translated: CASSPWTGVPYEQYF.